This T cell receptor beta chain comes out of a study of blood T cells in healthy people across ages. Study summary: About one barcoded beta molecule per two T cells was the capture yield of template switching.

It was with a sample-barcoded 5' primer and a J-beta primer mix that a second PCR of about 6 to 11 cycles was run. A template-switch adaptor that had 12 random nucleotides put a tag on each cDNA molecule. TCRdb used MiXCR to reprocess the 5' RACE reads, holding one entry per CDR3 protein. The repertoire holds fewer than 800,000 distinct CDR3 sequences, with roughly 25% as singletons. A few counts support this clonotype. The germline gives CDR1 SGHTA, CDR2 FQGNSA. V was clipped by 5 bases and J by 6 bases; unmatched bases: 10. The CDR3 consists of 15 residues. The same sample was also used in a study of T cells of mothers and their children. That work adds: Every mother produced more than 9.5 million TCR beta CDR3 reads, whereas every child provided roughly 3 million. An overlap that was slightly higher, though non-significant, was seen in related mother-child pairs versus unrelated pairs.

The sequencing input was blood. The clonotype originates from a boy aged 5-17 years in good health. This chain uses TRBV7-2 with TRBJ1-1; 9 nucleotides align to TRBD1. The chain's CDR3 is CASSPAVRQGAEAFF. CDR3 sequence (DNA): TGTGCCAGCAGCCCAGCCGTTCGACAGGGGGCTGAAGCTTTCTTT.